This T cell receptor (beta chain) comes out of a study of T cell responses to AZD1222 COVID-19 vaccine. Background on the study: Doses given second, at about 4 or about 12 weeks, were pooled. Findings and caveats of the study: The number of AZD1222 recipients seropositive at baseline was only 5 to 7. Donors were chiefly white British, with a greater number of females, and clonal diversity was perhaps underestimated. Targeting of unmutated variant regions was reportedly seen in nearly half of spike-specific TCRs.

In regard to this clone: As yet, its antigen is unknown.

Germline CDR1 SGHKS, CDR2 YYEKEE (reference sequence). CDR3 length: 13 residues. Trimming left V 3 bases short and J 5 bases short, with 9 bases between. Assay: immunoSEQ multiplex PCR; the TCRdb copy retains only in-frame clones and omits some. The table has 95,000 to 100,000 clones, about 86% seen once. The genes are TRBV5-5 and TRBJ1-5; weak D call: TRBD1 (5 bases). This sequence originates from an adult in good health. Sequencing used peripheral blood, obtained on day 0 of AZD1222 vaccination. CDR3 loop: CASSSREDQPQHF. For the CDR3, the DNA is TGTGCCAGCAGCTCCAGGGAGGATCAGCCCCAGCATTTT. Combining the CDR3 with reference TRBV5-5 and TRBJ1-5 gives the whole variable domain DAGVTQSPTHLIKTRGQQVTLRCSPISGHKSVSWYQQVLGQGPQFIFQYYEKEERGRGNFPDRFSARQFPNYSSELNVNALLLGDSALYLCASSSREDQPQHFGDGTRLSIL.